A single sample gave rise to the 20 T cell receptor beta chains below, sequenced in a study of OX40 agonist ivuxolimab in advanced cancers. The table came from immunoSEQ multiplex PCR; TCRdb's copy has only in-frame clones and leaves some out. The sample carries approximately 65,000 clones, 80% to 90% recorded once. The specimen comprised CD4+ or CD8+ T cells sorted from blood, sampled in a trial of the OX40 agonist ivuxolimab. Receptors were obtained from an adult with an advanced solid tumor such as melanoma, head and neck, liver or kidney cancer.

The chain couples TRBV7-2 to TRBJ2-7, with 10 positions matching TRBD2. This CDR3 region has 14 residues. With V trimmed by 2 bases and J by 6 bases, 4 bases remained unmatched. Germline values: CDR1 SGHTA, CDR2 FQGNSA. The CDR3 loop reads CASSLIAGGGEQYF. The CDR3 bases are TGTGCCAGCAGCTTAATAGCGGGGGGTGGCGAGCAGTACTTC.

The J gene is TRBJ1-2, the V gene TRBV4-2; D is unclear. Looked up from germline, CDR1 is LGHNA and CDR2 is YNFKEQ. The CDR3 extends over 12 amino acids. V shed 5 bases and J shed 6 bases, with 10 bases lying between them. CDR3 DNA: TGTGCCAGCAGCTTCAGTTGGGATGGCTACACCTTC. It specifies CASSFSWDGYTF.

In nucleotides, the CDR3 is TGCGCCAGCAGCCGAGGACTAGCGGGAGGGTATAACACCGGGGAGCTGTTTTTT. It translates to CASSRGLAGGYNTGELFF. The chain recombines TRBV5-1 with TRBJ2-2; 15 nucleotides line up with TRBD2. Trimming cost V 4 bases and J 2 bases; bases outside gene matches: 6. From germline, CDR1 is SGHRS and CDR2 YFSETQ. The CDR3 is 18 amino acids.

The CDR3 here is CASSPGAGGELFF. The CDR3 DNA reads TGTGCCAGCAGCCCAGGGGCGGGCGGGGAGCTGTTTTTT. The chain links TRBV7-3 to TRBJ2-2; TRBD1 might be the D (6 bases). CDR1 and CDR2 from the germline V gene are SGHTA and FQGTGA. The CDR3 sequence is 13 residues long. V lost 5 bases to trimming and J lost 7 bases, with 11 bases between them. Based on the CDR3 plus reference TRBV7-3 and TRBJ2-2, the full variable domain is GAGVSQTPSNKVTEKGKYVELRCDPISGHTALYWYRQSLGQGPEFLIYFQGTGAADDSGLPNDRFFAVRPEGSVSTLKIQRTERGDSAVYLCASSPGAGGELFFGEGSRLTVL.

This chain links TRBV7-9 with TRBJ2-7, with D tentatively TRBD2 (6 bases). Germline V gene sequence: CDR1 SEHNR, CDR2 FQNEAQ (reference sequence). This CDR3 comprises 15 residues. Between the trimmed V and J ends, which lost 2 bases and 3 bases, there was a span of 14 bases. The CDR3: CASSLSRGGVYEQYF. CDR3 bases: TGTGCCAGCAGCTTATCGCGCGGCGGGGTCTACGAGCAGTACTTC.

The chain recombines TRBV4-1 with TRBJ2-1; TRBD2 matches at 9 bases. The germline V gene encodes CDR1 MGHRA and CDR2 YSYEKL. The CDR3 is made up of 14 amino acids. The trim removed 2 bases at V and 4 bases at J, leaving 0 bases unmatched. CDR3 DNA: TGCGCCAGCAGCCAACTAGCGGGATACAATGAGCAGTTCTTC. Protein sequence: CASSQLAGYNEQFF.

To note about this clone: This sequence may be a read error, since a much larger clone differs from it by one base. The rearrangement links TRBV7-9 to TRBJ2-2, with TRBD1 matching over 9 bases. CDR3 length: 15 residues. The germline CDR1 and CDR2 sequences are SEHNR and FQNEAQ (reference sequence). The CDR3 is CASSPGTGYTEELFF. CDR3 sequence (DNA): TGTGCCAGCAGCCCGGGGACAGGGTACACCGAGGAGCTGTTTTTT.

V usage is TRBV5-8 and J usage is TRBJ1-5, with a tentative D call TRBD1 (6 bases). V lost 4 bases to trimming and J lost 0 bases, with 11 bases between them. The germline CDR1 and CDR2 sequences are SGHTS and YDEGEE. The CDR3 sequence is 15 residues long. The CDR3 reads CASSDPGASNQPQHF. The CDR3 DNA reads as TGTGCCAGCAGCGACCCAGGGGCTAGCAATCAGCCCCAGCATTTT.

The chain has TRBV6-5 and TRBJ1-2; perhaps TRBD1 as D (6 bases). V gave up 2 bases and J gave up 8 bases, with 12 bases separating them. This CDR3 has 13 amino acids. Germline CDR1 MNHEY, CDR2 SVGAGI. The CDR3 sequence is CASSYMQGRGYTF. In nucleotides, the CDR3 is TGTGCCAGCAGTTACATGCAGGGGCGAGGCTACACCTTC.

This clone came up once. V usage is TRBV4-2 and J usage is TRBJ2-4; D may be TRBD2 (6 bases). Trimming removed 1 base at V and 0 bases at J, with 16 bases between. This CDR3 contains 18 residues. The germline V gene has CDR1 LGHNA and CDR2 YNFKEQ. CDR3 protein: CASSQGPSGLIAKNIQYF. The CDR3 nucleotides read TGTGCCAGCAGCCAAGGGCCCTCGGGACTGATAGCCAAAAACATTCAGTACTTC.

The chain has TRBV2 and TRBJ2-2, with 7 positions matching TRBD1. V shed 6 bases and J 10 bases; nucleotides not matched to a gene: 11. Germline CDR1 is SNHLY and CDR2 is FYNNEI. CDR3 length: 14 amino acids. Written as DNA, the CDR3 is TGTGCCAGCAGGCCCCGGGACAGCTTGTCGGAGCTGTTTTTT. As protein: CASRPRDSLSELFF. Using reference TRBV2 and TRBJ2-2 for the parts outside the CDR3, the full variable domain is EPEVTQTPSHQVTQMGQEVILRCVPISNHLYFYWYRQILGQKVEFLVSFYNNEISEKSEIFDDQFSVERPDGSNFTLKIRSTKLEDSAMYFCASRPRDSLSELFFGEGSRLTVL.

As regards this clone: The identical CDR3 is also encoded by other nucleotide sequences in the sample. The chain employs TRBV5-1 and TRBJ1-5; D is undetermined. This CDR3 spans 13 amino acids. Germline CDR1 is SGHRS and CDR2 is YFSETQ. Trimming pared 0 bases from V and 0 bases from J, leaving 1 base between. The CDR3: CASSLDSNQPQHF. The CDR3 DNA reads as TGCGCCAGCAGCTTGGATAGCAATCAGCCCCAGCATTTT.

CDR3 sequence reads: CASSYQGLLDNEKLFF. In DNA form, the CDR3 reads TGTGCCAGCAGCTACCAGGGTTTACTGGATAATGAAAAACTGTTTTTT. The gene calls are TRBV7-2 and TRBJ1-4; TRBD1 might be the D (5 bases). The V and J ends lost 4 bases and 4 bases respectively, with 16 bases between them. The CDR3 contains 16 residues. Germline V CDR1 and CDR2: SGHTA, FQGNSA.

CDR3 sequence: CASSLQRNEQYF. The CDR3, as DNA: TGTGCCAGCAGCTTACAGCGCAACGAGCAGTACTTC. The chain links TRBV7-2 to TRBJ2-7; D gene unclear. Germline CDR1 is SGHTA and CDR2 is FQGNSA. The CDR3 consists of 12 residues. V shed 2 bases and J shed 5 bases, with 7 bases lying between them.

The chain joins TRBV9 to TRBJ1-3; D is undetermined. Trimming removed 1 base at V and 0 bases at J, with 11 bases between. The CDR3 covers 16 residues. Germline CDR1 reads SGDLS; CDR2 reads YYNGEE. Here the CDR3 DNA reads TGTGCCAGCAGCGTAAGTCCGGAGTACTCTGGAAACACCATATATTTT. Translating it yields CASSVSPEYSGNTIYF.

This clone was seen a handful of times. This chain links TRBV6-1 with TRBJ1-5; D remains unclear. CDR1 is MNHNS and CDR2 is SASEGT in the germline V gene. V lost 3 bases to trimming and J lost 4 bases, with 13 bases between them. The CDR3 extends over 15 amino acids. CDR3 DNA sequence: TGTGCCAGCAGTGATTGGGAGGGAACTAATCAGCCCCAGCATTTT. Translated: CASSDWEGTNQPQHF.

The rearrangement joins TRBV5-4 to TRBJ1-2; a weak D match, TRBD1 (6 bases). CDR3 length: 13 residues. In germline, CDR1 is SGHNT, CDR2 YYREEE (reference sequence). The V gene lost 3 bases and the J gene lost 8 bases, with 14 bases spanning the gap. CDR3 in amino acids: CASSSEGGYGYTF. The CDR3 coding sequence is TGTGCCAGCAGCTCGGAAGGGGGGTACGGCTACACCTTC.

This chain uses TRBV11-3 with TRBJ2-5; D uncertain. CDR3 length: 14 amino acids. V lost 0 bases to trimming and J lost 4 bases, with 9 bases between them. Germline V gene sequence: CDR1 SGHNT, CDR2 YENEEA. Here the CDR3 DNA reads TGTGCCAGCAGCTTAGATCGGCACGGAGAGACCCAGTACTTC. It encodes CASSLDRHGETQYF.

In this sample, this clone turned up once. The chain combines TRBV27 with TRBJ2-3; 10 bases are a match to TRBD2. CDR1 is MNHEY, CDR2 SMNVEV, per germline (reference sequence). The CDR3 length is 15 residues. V was clipped by 4 bases and J by 8 bases; unmatched bases: 9. The chain's CDR3 is CASSSILAGRGTQYF. The CDR3, as DNA: TGTGCCAGCAGTTCCATACTAGCGGGACGGGGTACGCAGTATTTT.

On this clone: The sample has other DNA sequences that encode this CDR3 too. The chain couples TRBV6-1 to TRBJ2-7, with D unresolved. CDR3 length: 14 residues. Trimming stripped 1 base from V and 0 bases from J, with 7 bases between. Per germline, CDR1 MNHNS and CDR2 SASEGT. The CDR3 loop is CASSEVGISYEQYF. The CDR3 DNA reads as TGTGCCAGCAGTGAAGTTGGGATCTCCTACGAGCAGTACTTC.